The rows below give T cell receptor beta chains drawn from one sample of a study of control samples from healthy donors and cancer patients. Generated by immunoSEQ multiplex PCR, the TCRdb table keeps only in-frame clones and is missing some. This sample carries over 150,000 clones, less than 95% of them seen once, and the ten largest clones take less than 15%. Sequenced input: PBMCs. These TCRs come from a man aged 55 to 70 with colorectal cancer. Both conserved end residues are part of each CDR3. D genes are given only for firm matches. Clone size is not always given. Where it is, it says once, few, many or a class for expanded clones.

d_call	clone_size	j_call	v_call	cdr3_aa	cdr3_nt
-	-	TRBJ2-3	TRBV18	CASQPGRGVTDTQYF	TGTGCCAGCCAACCGGGCAGGGGGGTCACAGATACGCAGTATTTT
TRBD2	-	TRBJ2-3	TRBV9	CASSVWTSGADTQYF	TGTGCCAGCAGCGTATGGACTAGCGGTGCAGATACGCAGTATTTT
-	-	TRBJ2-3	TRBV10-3	CAISPGPSTDTQYF	TGTGCCATCAGTCCGGGACCAAGCACAGATACGCAGTATTTT
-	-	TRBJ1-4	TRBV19	CASSITQGREKLFF	TGTGCCAGTAGTATAACACAGGGCCGGGAAAAACTGTTTTTT
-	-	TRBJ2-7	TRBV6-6	CASSPSGEQYF	TGTGCCAGCAGCCCTTCGGGGGAGCAGTACTTC
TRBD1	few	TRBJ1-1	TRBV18	CASSQGAATEAFF	TGTGCCAGCTCACAGGGGGCGGCCACTGAAGCTTTCTTT
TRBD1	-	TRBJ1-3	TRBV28	CASSLAGTGRPGNTIYF	TGTGCCAGCTCATTAGCTGGGACAGGGCGTCCCGGAAACACCATATATTTT
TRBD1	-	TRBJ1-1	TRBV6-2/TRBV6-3	CASSYQGGTEAFF	TGTGCCAGCAGTTACCAGGGGGGGACTGAAGCTTTCTTT
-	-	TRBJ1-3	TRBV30	CAWSVGRASSGNTIYF	TGTGCCTGGAGTGTAGGTCGGGCAAGCTCTGGAAACACCATATATTTT
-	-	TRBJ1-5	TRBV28	CASSLWAQPQHF	TGTGCCAGCAGTTTATGGGCTCAGCCCCAGCATTTT
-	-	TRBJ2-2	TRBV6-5	CAIRGPNTGELFF	TGTGCCATAAGGGGCCCGAACACCGGGGAGCTGTTTTTT
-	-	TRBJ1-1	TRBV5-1	CASSLVPGGTEAFF	TGCGCCAGCAGCTTGGTTCCGGGAGGGACTGAAGCTTTCTTT
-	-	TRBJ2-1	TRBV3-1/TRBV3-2	CASSPRAPGLGGHEQFF	TGTGCCAGCAGCCCAAGGGCCCCGGGACTCGGGGGGCATGAGCAGTTCTTC
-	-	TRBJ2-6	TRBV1	CTSSQPHSPGRNGANVLTF	TGCACCAGCAGCCAACCGCACAGTCCTGGCAGGAACGGGGCCAACGTCCTGACTTTC
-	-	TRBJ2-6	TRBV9	CASSGQGGSSGANVLTF	TGTGCCAGCAGCGGCCAGGGGGGCAGCTCTGGGGCCAACGTCCTGACTTTC
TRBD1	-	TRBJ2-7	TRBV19	CASSLWTGSYEQYF	TGTGCCAGTAGTCTCTGGACAGGCTCCTACGAGCAGTACTTC
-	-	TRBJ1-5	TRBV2	CASSGEVRQPQHF	TGTGCCAGCAGTGGTGAAGTCAGGCAGCCCCAGCATTTT
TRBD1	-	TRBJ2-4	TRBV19	CASSTPGQGAENIQYF	TGTGCCAGTAGTACTCCGGGACAGGGGGCCGAAAACATTCAGTACTTC
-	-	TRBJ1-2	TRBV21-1	CASIPHYGYTF	TGTGCCAGCATTCCACACTATGGCTACACCTTC
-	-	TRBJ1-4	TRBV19	CASRGFGATNEKLFF	TGTGCCAGCAGGGGTTTCGGAGCAACTAATGAAAAACTGTTTTTT
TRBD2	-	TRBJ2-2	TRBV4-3	CASSQEGLLNTGELFF	TGCGCCAGCAGCCAAGAGGGACTACTAAACACCGGGGAGCTGTTTTTT
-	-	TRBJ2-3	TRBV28	CASSSSALSTDTQYF	TGTGCCAGCAGTTCCTCGGCACTCAGCACAGATACGCAGTATTTT
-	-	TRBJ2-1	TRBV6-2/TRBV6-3	CASSYGQSSYNEQFF	TGTGCCAGCAGTTATGGACAGAGCTCCTACAATGAGCAGTTCTTC
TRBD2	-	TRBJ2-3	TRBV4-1	CASSPSPSGGAIDTQYF	TGCGCCAGCAGCCCTTCGCCTAGCGGGGGGGCCATAGATACGCAGTATTTT
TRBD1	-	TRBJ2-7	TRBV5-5	CASSVQGASYEQYF	TGTGCCAGCAGCGTACAGGGGGCTTCCTACGAGCAGTACTTC
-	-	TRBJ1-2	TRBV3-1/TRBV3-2	CASSQADTGSGYTF	TGTGCCAGCAGCCAAGCGGACACGGGGTCCGGCTACACCTTC
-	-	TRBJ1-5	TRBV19	CASSTTGLSNQPQHF	TGTGCCAGTAGCACCACAGGGCTTAGCAATCAGCCCCAGCATTTT
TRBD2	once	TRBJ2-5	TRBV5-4	CASSPERGGGISTQYF	TGTGCCAGCAGCCCCGAGCGGGGTGGGGGAATAAGCACCCAGTACTTC
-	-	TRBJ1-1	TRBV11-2	CASSSTTANTEAFF	TGTGCCAGCAGCTCAACCACAGCGAACACTGAAGCTTTCTTT
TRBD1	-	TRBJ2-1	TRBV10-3	CAIRPSGQGSDEQFF	TGTGCCATCAGACCCTCGGGACAGGGGAGCGATGAGCAGTTCTTC
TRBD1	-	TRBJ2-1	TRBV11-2	CASSLTGTGERNEQFF	TGTGCCAGCAGCTTGACCGGGACAGGGGAGAGGAATGAGCAGTTCTTC
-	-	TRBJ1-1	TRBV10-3	CAISGLTNGEAFF	TGTGCCATCAGTGGACTGACGAACGGTGAAGCTTTCTTT
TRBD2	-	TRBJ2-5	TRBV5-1	CASSLLAGGQETQYF	TGCGCCAGCAGCTTACTAGCGGGGGGCCAGGAGACCCAGTACTTC
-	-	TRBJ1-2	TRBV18	CASSPQARTKAANYGYTF	TGTGCCAGCTCACCACAAGCAAGGACAAAGGCCGCTAACTATGGCTACACCTTC
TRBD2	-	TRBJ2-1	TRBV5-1	CASSSGTSGVNEQFF	TGCGCCAGCAGCTCCGGGACTAGCGGGGTGAATGAGCAGTTCTTC
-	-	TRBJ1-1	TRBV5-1	CASSLTSADDAVNTEAFF	TGCGCCAGCAGCTTGACTTCTGCGGATGACGCCGTGAACACTGAAGCTTTCTTT
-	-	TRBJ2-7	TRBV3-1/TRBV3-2	CASSQRTARVVYF	TGTGCCAGCAGCCAACGGACCGCGCGAGTTGTGTACTTC
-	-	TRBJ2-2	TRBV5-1	CASQEAPNTGELFF	TGCGCCAGCCAAGAGGCACCGAACACCGGGGAGCTGTTTTTT
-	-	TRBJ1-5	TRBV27	CASSYKDSNQPQHF	TGTGCCAGCAGTTATAAGGATAGCAATCAGCCCCAGCATTTT
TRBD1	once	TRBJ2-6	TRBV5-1	CASSARRQGSESGANVLTF	TGCGCCAGCAGCGCCCGGCGACAGGGCTCCGAATCTGGGGCCAACGTCCTGACTTTC